These 11 T cell receptor beta chains were all obtained from the same sample, sequenced in a study of CD8+CD57+ T cells in acquired aplastic anemia. Sequenced patients had shown CD8+CD57+ cell expansion by flow cytometry. Genomic DNA acted as the template from which TCR beta VDJ combination and CDR3 sequence profiling were carried out. One entry per CDR3 protein, called by TCRdb with MiXCR from the reads. The table has roughly 290,000 distinct CDR3 sequences, roughly 61% seen once. Sequencing was carried out using sorted CD4+, CD8+, or CD8+CD57+ T cells (not recorded which) from PBMCs. Every receptor here comes from a human donor with aplastic anemia.

The chain combines TRBV20-1 with TRBJ2-7, with D possibly being TRBD1 or TRBD2 (5 bases each). CDR1 is DFQATT and CDR2 is SNEGSKA in the germline V gene (reference sequence). This CDR3 spans 14 amino acids. Trimming took off 3 bases at V and 1 base at J, with 13 bases between the two ends. The CDR3: CSARDGARSYEQYF. The DNA for the CDR3 is TGCAGTGCTAGGGACGGGGCGAGATCCTACGAGCAGTACTTC.

This rearrangement joins TRBV20-1 to TRBJ2-7, with D perhaps TRBD1 or TRBD2 (7 bases each). Between the trimmed V and J ends, which lost 3 bases and 1 base, there was a span of 13 bases. The CDR3 extends over 14 amino acids. Looked up from germline, CDR1 is DFQATT and CDR2 is SNEGSKA (reference sequence). The chain's CDR3 is CSARGGGWSYEQYF. CDR3 in DNA: TGCAGTGCTAGGGGAGGGGGCTGGTCCTACGAGCAGTACTTC.

The chain is built from TRBV19 and TRBJ1-2; tentative D call: TRBD1 (6 bases). The CDR3 spans 12 residues. V was cut by 5 bases and J by 12 bases, with 16 bases left in between. CDR1 is LNHDA, CDR2 SQIVND, per germline (reference sequence). CDR3 nucleotides: TGTGCCAGTAGTCAGGACAGCTCTGGAAACACCTTC. Its translation is CASSQDSSGNTF.

At least ten counts were recorded for this clonotype. The chain combines TRBV19 with TRBJ1-3; no reliable D call. The CDR3 length is 15 residues. Looked up from germline, CDR1 is LNHDA and CDR2 is SQIVND (reference sequence). Deletions cut 5 bases from V and 1 base from J, with 12 bases between. CDR3 protein: CASSLTWGSGNTIYF. As DNA, the CDR3 is TGTGCCAGTAGTCTAACCTGGGGTTCTGGAAACACCATATATTTT.

The chain links TRBV12-3 or TRBV12-4 to TRBJ1-1; D may be TRBD1 (5 bases). The CDR3 spans 15 residues. V was clipped by 5 bases and J by 2 bases, with 15 bases between them. Here the CDR3 reads CASSGAGGANTEAFF. CDR3 DNA: TGTGCCAGCAGTGGTGCCGGAGGGGCCAACACTGAAGCTTTCTTT.

This rearrangement joins TRBV7-2 to TRBJ1-5, with a tentative D call TRBD1 (5 bases). Germline values: CDR1 SGHTA, CDR2 FQGNSA. This CDR3 region has 13 residues. The V and J ends lost 8 bases and 8 bases respectively, with 16 bases between them. This chain's CDR3 is CASSRQAGEPQHF. CDR3 in DNA: TGTGCCAGCTCTCGGCAGGCGGGGGAGCCCCAGCATTTT.

The J gene is TRBJ1-2, the V gene TRBV25-1, with TRBD1 matching over 7 bases. V lost 6 bases to trimming and J lost 3 bases; unmatched junction nucleotides: 7. This CDR3 has 14 residues. Germline V gene lookup returns CDR1 MGHDK and CDR2 SYGVNS. CDR3 residues: CASRGDRVDYGYTF. The CDR3 nucleotides read TGTGCCAGCAGGGGTGACAGGGTCGACTATGGCTACACCTTC.

The sample holds one count of this clonotype. This chain connects TRBV11-2 to TRBJ1-2; D uncertain. CDR1 is SGHAT, CDR2 FQNNGV, per germline. CDR3 length: 12 amino acids. Trimming cost V 1 base and J 8 bases, with 8 bases left between them. For the CDR3, the DNA is TGTGCCAGCAGCTTAGGGGATCCGGGCTACACCTTC. Translating it yields CASSLGDPGYTF. Using reference TRBV11-2 and TRBJ1-2 for the parts outside the CDR3, the full variable domain is EAGVAQSPRYKIIEKRQSVAFWCNPISGHATLYWYQQILGQGPKLLIQFQNNGVVDDSQLPKDRFSAERLKGVDSTLKIQPAKLEDSAVYLCASSLGDPGYTFGSGTRLTVV.

The chain employs TRBV29-1 and TRBJ2-2; D gene ambiguous. CDR3 length equals 13 residues. CDR1 is SQVTM, CDR2 ANQGSEA, per germline. V lost 4 bases and J 2 bases, leaving 8 bases between the germline ends. In DNA form, the CDR3 reads TGCAGCGTTGCCCAGATCAACACCGGGGAGCTGTTTTTT. The encoded protein is CSVAQINTGELFF.

V is TRBV7-2 and J is TRBJ2-5; no firm D call. The CDR3 contains 12 residues. Looked up from germline, CDR1 is SGHTA and CDR2 is FQGNSA. V lost 6 bases and J lost 7, with 12 bases in between. The CDR3 coding sequence is TGTGCCAGCAGTTCTACAGAAGTGACCCAGTACTTC. Its translation: CASSSTEVTQYF.

Of note for this clonotype: A much larger clonotype is one base distant, so this may be a read error. J is TRBJ2-7 and V is TRBV28, with 11 bases that match TRBD2. The length of the CDR3 is 16 residues. Looked up from germline, CDR1 is MDHEN and CDR2 is SYDVKM. Written as DNA, the CDR3 is TGTGCCAGCGGTTTAGCCCCTGGTAGCGGGAGGGCCCTCGTTCACTTC. As protein: CASGLAPGSGRALVHF.